Below are 32 T cell receptor beta chains sequenced from a single sample in a study of CD8 T cells in Susac syndrome. The RNA input was roughly 0.45 to 1 ug, and it was reverse transcribed with random hexamers. TCRdb reanalysed the immunoSEQ multiplex PCR reads using MiXCR and keeps one entry per CDR3 protein. The sample includes about 210,000 distinct CDR3 sequences, approximately 95% of them seen just once. The sequenced sample consisted of CD4+ T cells from PBMCs. The receptors shown here come from a human donor with multiple sclerosis.

V and J are TRBV12-3 or TRBV12-4 and TRBJ2-2; 15 nucleotides line up with TRBD2. After removal of 5 bases from V and 7 bases from J, the junction contained 11 bases not matched to a gene. This CDR3 is built from 18 residues. CDR3 nucleotides: TGTGCCAGCAGTGTGACGCCTGGGACTAGCGGGAGGTTCGGGGAGCTGTTTTTT. Translated: CASSVTPGTSGRFGELFF.

The CDR3 DNA follows: TGTGCCAGCAGCCAAGGGAGGGACGAGCAGTACTTC. Translation gives CASSQGRDEQYF. V and J are TRBV3-1 and TRBJ2-7; tentative D call: TRBD2 (6 bases). This CDR3 region has 12 residues. V was clipped by 1 base and J by 5 bases, with 6 bases between them. The germline V gene has CDR1 LGHDT and CDR2 YNNKEL (reference sequence).

The chain combines TRBV4-2 with TRBJ2-7, with a tentative D call TRBD1 (6 bases). The CDR3 runs 15 residues. Looked up from germline, CDR1 is LGHNA and CDR2 is YNFKEQ. Trimming removed 1 base from V and 3 bases from J, with 13 bases in between. Here the CDR3 DNA reads TGTGCCAGCAGCCAAGGAGGGGGTATTGACTACGAGCAGTACTTC. Amino acids: CASSQGGGIDYEQYF.

This chain connects TRBV23-1 to TRBJ1-2, with D perhaps matching TRBD1 (5 bases). TRBV23-1 is marked as an open reading frame, function uncertain. V dropped 3 bases and J dropped 6 bases, with 11 bases sitting between them. CDR3 size: 13 residues. The CDR3 loop reads CASSQPRENGYTF. The CDR3 nucleotides are TGCGCCAGCAGTCAGCCCAGGGAGAATGGCTACACCTTC.

The rearrangement links TRBV20-1 to TRBJ1-5; the D gene is possibly TRBD1 (5 bases). The CDR3 sequence is 14 residues long. Germline lookup yields CDR1 DFQATT and CDR2 SNEGSKA (reference sequence). Deletions cut 0 bases from V and 4 bases from J, with 10 bases between. CDR3 in amino acids: CSARDGAGNQPQHF. For the CDR3, the DNA is TGCAGTGCTAGAGATGGGGCAGGGAATCAGCCCCAGCATTTT.

The sample holds one count of this clonotype. The chain couples TRBV27 to TRBJ1-2; D remains unclear. The CDR3 runs to 12 residues. The V gene's germline CDR1 is MNHEY and CDR2 SMNVEV (reference sequence). The CDR3 spells CALSPGKYGYTF. CDR3 nucleotides: TGTGCATTGAGTCCGGGGAAGTATGGCTACACCTTC.

The chain employs TRBV23-1 and TRBJ1-2; perhaps TRBD1 as D (5 bases). TRBV23-1 is an ORF; its function is uncertain. The V gene lost 10 bases and the J gene lost 2 bases, with 23 bases spanning the gap. The CDR3 is made up of 16 amino acids. The CDR3, as DNA: TGCGCCACAAAAGATACCCCAGGGTTGTCGAACTATGGCTACACCTTC. It translates to CATKDTPGLSNYGYTF.

The chain employs TRBV12-3 or TRBV12-4 and TRBJ2-3; 9 bases align to TRBD2. The V segment lost 7 bases and the J segment 2 bases; nucleotides outside the gene matches: 7. The CDR3 runs 15 residues. CDR3 nucleotide sequence: TGTGCCAGCACCGTAGCGGGAGCCGACACAGATACGCAGTATTTT. Translation: CASTVAGADTDTQYF.

This clonotype was detected only once. The chain joins TRBV20-1 to TRBJ1-5; no definite D call. The length of the CDR3 is 12 residues. V dropped 0 bases and J dropped 7 bases, with 7 bases sitting between them. Germline V gene lookup returns CDR1 DFQATT and CDR2 SNEGSKA (reference sequence). CDR3 in DNA: TGCAGTGCTAGAGATCAAACACAGCCCCAGCATTTT. Amino acid sequence: CSARDQTQPQHF.

The J gene is TRBJ1-1, the V gene TRBV29-1; no firm D call. Germline loops: CDR1 SQVTM, CDR2 ANQGSEA. Trimming removed 5 bases at V and 0 bases at J, with 7 bases between. CDR3 length: 12 residues. The DNA of the CDR3 is TGCAGCGTTCCCGGGGTGAACACTGAAGCTTTCTTT. This encodes CSVPGVNTEAFF.

V gene TRBV20-1 combines with J gene TRBJ1-1; D gene ambiguous. In germline, CDR1 is DFQATT, CDR2 SNEGSKA (reference sequence). V was pared by 5 bases and J by 0 bases, with 7 bases between. The CDR3 covers 12 residues. The CDR3 bases are TGCAGTGCTCGGACGGTGAACACTGAAGCTTTCTTT. It is translated as CSARTVNTEAFF.

The chain couples TRBV29-1 to TRBJ1-1; D gene unclear. CDR1 is SQVTM, CDR2 ANQGSEA, per germline. The CDR3 length is 14 residues. V was trimmed by 8 bases and J by 4 bases, leaving 20 bases between them. This CDR3 reads CSLKPTALGTEAFF. The DNA for the CDR3 is TGCAGCCTAAAACCCACAGCCTTAGGCACTGAAGCTTTCTTT.

This chain uses TRBV20-1 with TRBJ1-1, with D unresolved. V gave up 5 bases and J gave up 0 bases, with 10 bases separating them. The CDR3 length is 13 residues. The germline V gene encodes CDR1 DFQATT and CDR2 SNEGSKA (reference sequence). Written as DNA, the CDR3 is TGCAGTGCTCAACGAGGGATGAACACTGAAGCTTTCTTT. This translates into CSAQRGMNTEAFF.

This sequence joins TRBV18 and TRBJ2-1, with 7 nucleotides matching TRBD2. V was pared by 4 bases and J by 10 bases, with 7 bases of the junction left unmatched. CDR1 and CDR2 from the germline V gene are KGHSH and LQKENI. This CDR3 spans 13 amino acids. The CDR3 nucleotides are TGTGCCAGCTCACTCCGGGAGGCCGACGAGCAGTTCTTC. Protein sequence: CASSLREADEQFF.

Only one count was recorded for this clonotype. This chain uses TRBV29-1 with TRBJ2-6; D gene uncertain. V was shortened by 1 base and J by 1 base, with 2 bases between the two germline ends. The CDR3 spans 13 residues. Germline V gene data show CDR1 as SQVTM and CDR2 as ANQGSEA. The CDR3 bases are TGCAGCGTTGAAGGGTCTGGGGCCAACGTCCTGACTTTC. Translation gives CSVEGSGANVLTF.

CDR3 sequence reads: CSARLAGPPGRETQYF. The CDR3, as DNA: TGCAGTGCTAGACTAGCGGGGCCTCCCGGTCGGGAGACCCAGTACTTC. The gene calls are TRBV20-1 and TRBJ2-5; 9 positions agree with TRBD2. The trim removed 2 bases at V and 5 bases at J, leaving 12 bases unmatched. Germline V gene sequence: CDR1 DFQATT, CDR2 SNEGSKA (reference sequence). The CDR3 length is 16 residues.

The chain uses TRBV6-5 and TRBJ2-1; D may correspond to TRBD1 or TRBD2 (5 bases each). In germline, CDR1 is MNHEY, CDR2 SVGAGI. V shed 2 bases and J shed 8 bases, with 19 bases lying between them. This CDR3 is built from 16 residues. The CDR3 region is CASSYRLGPLWDEQFF. CDR3 nucleotide sequence: TGTGCCAGCAGTTACAGACTGGGACCGTTATGGGATGAGCAGTTCTTC.

The sample holds one count of this clonotype. This chain connects TRBV4-1 to TRBJ2-5; 7 nucleotides line up with TRBD2. J was trimmed by 0 bases and V by 1 base; bases with no gene match: 8. Per the germline V gene, CDR1 is MGHRA and CDR2 is YSYEKL. CDR3 length: 17 amino acids. CDR3 sequence (DNA): TGCGCCAGCAGCCAAGTCGGGGGAGGGCTGTACCAAGAGACCCAGTACTTC. Its protein is CASSQVGGGLYQETQYF.

The V gene is TRBV9, the J gene TRBJ1-2, with 9 positions matching TRBD1. The CDR3 consists of 15 residues. V dropped 4 bases and J dropped 4; count of bases not matched to a gene: 8. Germline V gives CDR1 SGDLS, CDR2 YYNGEE. CDR3 sequence reads: CASSLKETGGYGYTF. In DNA, the CDR3 is TGTGCCAGCAGCCTAAAGGAGACAGGGGGCTATGGCTACACCTTC. Full variable domain (rest looked up from reference TRBV9 and TRBJ1-2): DSGVTQTPKHLITATGQRVTLRCSPRSGDLSVYWYQQSLDQGLQFLIQYYNGEERAKGNILERFSAQQFPDLHSELNLSSLELGDSALYFCASSLKETGGYGYTFGSGTRLTVV.

The chain employs TRBV2 and TRBJ2-1; 8 bases agree with TRBD1. CDR3 size: 14 residues. CDR1 and CDR2 from the germline V gene are SNHLY and FYNNEI. V lost 10 bases, J lost 4 bases, and 9 bases stayed unmatched. This chain's CDR3 is CATTPGTGYNEQFF. The CDR3 nucleotides are TGTGCCACTACCCCCGGGACAGGTTACAATGAGCAGTTCTTC.

The chain combines TRBV12-3 or TRBV12-4 with TRBJ1-2, with a weak D call TRBD1 (5 bases). Trimming took off 3 bases at V and 4 bases at J, with 18 bases between the two ends. The CDR3 covers 16 residues. The CDR3 DNA follows: TGTGCCAGCAGTTTCTCGCAGGGCCTCCCACCCTATGGCTACACCTTC. Translated: CASSFSQGLPPYGYTF.

V is TRBV5-1 and J is TRBJ1-1, with a possible D match to TRBD1 (6 bases). The germline CDR1 and CDR2 sequences are SGHRS and YFSETQ. The CDR3 spans 15 residues. V shed 4 bases and J shed 0 bases, with 13 bases lying between them. The CDR3 reads CASSPRGVMNTEAFF. In DNA form, the CDR3 reads TGCGCCAGCAGCCCGAGGGGGGTTATGAACACTGAAGCTTTCTTT.

V and J are TRBV30 and TRBJ2-6; TRBD1 aligns across 9 bases. This CDR3 contains 17 residues. V dropped 4 bases and J dropped 0; count of bases not matched to a gene: 7. Germline CDR1 and CDR2: GTSNPN and SVGIG (reference sequence). The CDR3 region has the DNA TGTGCCTGGAAGCGGGACAGGGCCCGCTCTGGGGCCAACGTCCTGACTTTC. Protein: CAWKRDRARSGANVLTF.

This clonotype was seen a handful of times. The V and J genes are TRBV11-2 and TRBJ2-3; no clear D. V lost 1 base to trimming and J lost 2 bases, with 7 bases between them. The CDR3 consists of 14 residues. CDR1 is SGHAT and CDR2 is FQNNGV in the germline V gene. The CDR3 DNA reads TGTGCCAGCAGCTTAGTGGGCAACACAGATACGCAGTATTTT. Amino acids: CASSLVGNTDTQYF.

J is TRBJ2-5 and V is TRBV7-2; perhaps TRBD2 as D (6 bases). The CDR3 spans 15 residues. The germline V gene has CDR1 SGHTA and CDR2 FQGNSA. The V gene lost 1 base and the J gene lost 2 bases, with 11 bases spanning the gap. In nucleotides, the CDR3 is TGTGCCAGCAGCTTAGATCCGGGGAGGCAAGAGACCCAGTACTTC. Protein sequence: CASSLDPGRQETQYF.

The chain joins TRBV20-1 to TRBJ2-2; D is perhaps TRBD2 (6 bases). The CDR3 length is 12 residues. CDR1 is DFQATT and CDR2 is SNEGSKA in the germline V gene (reference sequence). V lost 6 bases to trimming and J lost 1 base, with 6 bases between them. The CDR3 bases are TGCAGTGCCGGGGGGAACACCGGGGAGCTGTTTTTT. Its protein is CSAGGNTGELFF.

The gene calls are TRBV9 and TRBJ1-2; 11 positions match TRBD1. The V segment lost 2 bases and the J segment 1 base; nucleotides outside the gene matches: 1. CDR1 is SGDLS and CDR2 is YYNGEE in the germline V gene. The CDR3 is 15 residues long. In DNA, the CDR3 is TGTGCCAGCAGCGTGGGACAGGGGGATAACTATGGCTACACCTTC. Its translation: CASSVGQGDNYGYTF.

This chain connects TRBV6-5 to TRBJ2-7; 8 nucleotides line up with TRBD2. The CDR3 consists of 15 residues. Trimming took 6 bases from V and 2 from J; bases not matched to a gene: 9. In germline, CDR1 is MNHEY, CDR2 SVGAGI. The CDR3 sequence: CASSPSGGYTYEQYF. CDR3 coding DNA: TGTGCCAGCAGCCCATCGGGGGGGTATACCTACGAGCAGTACTTC.

The rearrangement links TRBV20-1 to TRBJ2-5; D unresolved. Trimming took 4 bases from V and 5 from J, leaving 5 bases between them. CDR1 is DFQATT and CDR2 is SNEGSKA in the germline V gene (reference sequence). The CDR3 runs 10 residues. The CDR3: CSAKVETQYF. DNA for the CDR3: TGCAGTGCTAAGGTGGAGACCCAGTACTTC.

The genes are TRBV4-2 and TRBJ2-5; TRBD2 agrees at 15 bases. With V trimmed by 5 bases and J by 6 bases, 7 bases remained unmatched. This CDR3 spans 16 amino acids. Germline assignment: CDR1 LGHNA and CDR2 YNFKEQ. CDR3 nucleotide sequence: TGTGCCAGCAGCTATGGGACTAGCGGGGGGCGTCAGACCCAGTACTTC. Its translation is CASSYGTSGGRQTQYF.

The genes are TRBV25-1 and TRBJ1-2; D uncertain. V lost 3 bases, J lost 3 bases, and 11 bases lay in between. CDR1 and CDR2 from the germline V gene are MGHDK and SYGVNS. The CDR3 is made up of 14 amino acids. CDR3 region: CASSDHPMDYGYTF. The CDR3 DNA sequence: TGTGCCAGCAGTGACCACCCCATGGACTATGGCTACACCTTC.

This chain joins TRBV29-1 and TRBJ2-5; D uncertain. Germline V lookup: CDR1 SQVTM, CDR2 ANQGSEA. V was trimmed by 6 bases and J by 4 bases, leaving 9 bases between them. The CDR3 runs to 11 residues. As DNA, the CDR3 is TGCAGCGTACACATGCGAGAGACCCAGTACTTC. Its protein is CSVHMRETQYF. The full variable domain, in which reference TRBV29-1 and TRBJ2-5 provide the parts outside the CDR3, is SAVISQKPSRDICQRGTSLTIQCQVDSQVTMMFWYRQQPGQSLTLIATANQGSEATYESGFVIDKFPISRPNLTFSTLTVSNMSPEDSSIYLCSVHMRETQYFGPGTRLLVL.